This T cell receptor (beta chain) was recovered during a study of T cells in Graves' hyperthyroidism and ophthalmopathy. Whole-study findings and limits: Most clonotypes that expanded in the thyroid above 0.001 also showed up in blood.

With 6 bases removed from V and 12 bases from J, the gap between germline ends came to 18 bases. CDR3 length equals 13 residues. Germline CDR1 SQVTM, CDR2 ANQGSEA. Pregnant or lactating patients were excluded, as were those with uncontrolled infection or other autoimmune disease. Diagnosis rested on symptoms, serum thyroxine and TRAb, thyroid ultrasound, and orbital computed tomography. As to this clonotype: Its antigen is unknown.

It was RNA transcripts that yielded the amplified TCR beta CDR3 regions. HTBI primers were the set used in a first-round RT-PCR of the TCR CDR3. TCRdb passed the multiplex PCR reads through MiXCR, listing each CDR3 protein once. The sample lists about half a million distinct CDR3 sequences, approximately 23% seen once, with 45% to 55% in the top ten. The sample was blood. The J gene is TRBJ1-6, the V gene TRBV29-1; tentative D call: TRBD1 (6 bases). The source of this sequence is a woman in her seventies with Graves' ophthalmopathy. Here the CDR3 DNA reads TGCAGCGTGGGCCGAGCCGAAGGGGGACCCCTCCACTTT. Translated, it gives CSVGRAEGGPLHF.